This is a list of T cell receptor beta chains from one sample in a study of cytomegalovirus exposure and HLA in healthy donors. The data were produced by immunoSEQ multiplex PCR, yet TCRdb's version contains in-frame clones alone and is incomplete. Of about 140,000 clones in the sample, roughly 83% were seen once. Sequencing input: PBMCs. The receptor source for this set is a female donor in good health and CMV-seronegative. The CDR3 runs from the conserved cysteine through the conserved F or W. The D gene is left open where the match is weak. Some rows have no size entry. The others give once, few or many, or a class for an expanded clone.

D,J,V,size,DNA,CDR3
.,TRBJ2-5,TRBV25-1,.,TGTGCCAGCAGTGCCTACAGAATCCAAGAGACCCAGTACTTC,CASSAYRIQETQYF
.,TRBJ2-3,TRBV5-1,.,TGCGCCAGCAGCTTGCGAGCAGATACGCAGTATTTT,CASSLRADTQYF
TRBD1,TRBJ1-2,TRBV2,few,TGTGCCAGCAGTAGGACTGACAGGGGCGGTGGCTACACCTTC,CASSRTDRGGGYTF
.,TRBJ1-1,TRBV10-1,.,TGCGCCAGCAGTGTGGCTGAGAACACTGAAGCTTTCTTT,CASSVAENTEAFF
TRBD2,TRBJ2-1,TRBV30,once,TGTGCCTGGAGTCAATTCGGACTAGCGGGAGGGCTGAATGAGCAGTTCTTC,CAWSQFGLAGGLNEQFF
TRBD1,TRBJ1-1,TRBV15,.,TGTGCCACCAGCAGAGGTCCCGCCGGACAGGGTAGTGAAGCTTTCTTT,CATSRGPAGQGSEAFF
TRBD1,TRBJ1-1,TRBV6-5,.,TGTGCCAGCGCCCGCACAGGGGGCACTGAAGCTTTCTTT,CASARTGGTEAFF
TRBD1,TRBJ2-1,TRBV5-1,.,TGCGCCAGCAGCTGGACAGGGGGCTCCTACAATGAGCAGTTCTTC,CASSWTGGSYNEQFF
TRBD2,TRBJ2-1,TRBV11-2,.,TGTGCCAGTACTACCGGGCTAGCGGGACCCAATGAGCAGTTCTTC,CASTTGLAGPNEQFF
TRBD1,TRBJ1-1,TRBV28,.,TGTGCCAGCAGAAATACCGGGACAGGGGGTACTGAAGCTTTCTTT,CASRNTGTGGTEAFF
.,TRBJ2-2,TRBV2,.,TGTGCCAGCAGTGCTCCGGGTTATGGGGAGCTGTTTTTT,CASSAPGYGELFF
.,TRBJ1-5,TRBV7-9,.,TGTGCCAGCAGCTCCTACACCGGCGGGCATAGCAATCAGCCCCAGCATTTT,CASSSYTGGHSNQPQHF
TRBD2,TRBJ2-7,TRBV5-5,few,TGTGCCAGCAGCTTGGCCCCGGGACTAGCCCGCGAGCAGTACTTC,CASSLAPGLAREQYF
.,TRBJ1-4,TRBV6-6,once,TGTGCCAGCAGTTACTTACGCCGGAGGAGCGATGAAAAACTGTTTTTT,CASSYLRRRSDEKLFF
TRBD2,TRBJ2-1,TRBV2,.,TGTGCCAGCGGGAGGGGCGGGGGGGCCTATGAGCAGTTCTTC,CASGRGGGAYEQFF
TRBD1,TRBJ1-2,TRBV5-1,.,TGCGCCAGCAGCCCGGGGACAGGGTCCTTCTATGGCTACACCTTC,CASSPGTGSFYGYTF
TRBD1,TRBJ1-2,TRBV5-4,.,TGTGCCAGCAGCTTGCTCGGCAGGGGGCACCTCGGCTATGGCTACACCTTC,CASSLLGRGHLGYGYTF
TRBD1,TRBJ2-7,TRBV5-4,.,TGTGCCAGCAGCTTGGGACAGGGGGCTTACGAGCAGTACTTC,CASSLGQGAYEQYF
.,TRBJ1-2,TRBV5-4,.,TGTGCCAGCAGTTCGGCTCGGACAGACGATCTCACCTTC,CASSSARTDDLTF
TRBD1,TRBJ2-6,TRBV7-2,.,TGTGCCAGCAGCTTAGCGACAGGGGCTGGGGCCAACGTCCTGACTTTC,CASSLATGAGANVLTF
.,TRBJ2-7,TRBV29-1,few,TGCAGCGTTGGCACAGGTGTTAGCTCCTACGAGCAGTACTTC,CSVGTGVSSYEQYF
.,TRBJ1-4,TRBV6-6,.,TGTGCCAGCAGCCGCCTCGAGGGGGGGGGACTGTTTTTT,CASSRLEGGGLFF
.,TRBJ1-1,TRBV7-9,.,TGTGCCAGCAGCAAGACAGTTCCGGACACTGAAGCTTTCTTT,CASSKTVPDTEAFF
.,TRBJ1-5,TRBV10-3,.,TGTGCCATCAGGGGAGGGTTGGGCAATCAGCCCCAGCATTTT,CAIRGGLGNQPQHF
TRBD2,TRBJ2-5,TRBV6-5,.,TGTGCCAGCAGTTTTTTAGCGGGAGGGCAAGAGACCCAGTACTTC,CASSFLAGGQETQYF
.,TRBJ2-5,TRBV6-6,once,TGTGCCAGCAGCCACGCCCGGAGAGGGAGAGAGACCCAGTACTTC,CASSHARRGRETQYF
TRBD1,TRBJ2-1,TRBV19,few,TGTGCCAGTAGCAAAACAGGGGGCGCCTACAATGAGCAGTTCTTC,CASSKTGGAYNEQFF
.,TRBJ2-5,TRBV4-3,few,TGCGCCAGCAGCCCCTTGGCAGGGGTGAGTGGTTCGGAGACCCAGTACTTC,CASSPLAGVSGSETQYF
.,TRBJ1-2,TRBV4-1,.,TGCGCCAGCAGGCGAGGGACGATTTACAGGGACGGCTACACCTTC,CASRRGTIYRDGYTF
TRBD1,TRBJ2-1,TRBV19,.,TGTGCCAGTAGTTTTCGGGACAGGGAATACAATGAGCAGTTCTTC,CASSFRDREYNEQFF
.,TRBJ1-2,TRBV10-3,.,TGTGCCATCAGTGAGTCAGTAGGCGGCGGGTATGGCTACACCTTC,CAISESVGGGYGYTF
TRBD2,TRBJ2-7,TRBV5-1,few,TGCGCCAGCAGCTTGGCCGGGACTAGCGGCTACGAGCAGTACTTC,CASSLAGTSGYEQYF
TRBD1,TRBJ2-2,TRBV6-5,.,TGTGCCAGCAATAAACAGGGGATAAACACCGGGGAGCTGTTTTTT,CASNKQGINTGELFF
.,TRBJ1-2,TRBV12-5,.,TGTGCTAGTGGTTTGGCACTAGGGACACTCTATGGCTACACCTTC,CASGLALGTLYGYTF
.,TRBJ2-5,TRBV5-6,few,TGTGCCAGCAGCTTAAAGCGGACTCAAGAGACCCAGTACTTC,CASSLKRTQETQYF
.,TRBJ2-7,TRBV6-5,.,TGTGCCAGCAGTTACTCTTCCGACAGGTTTTGGGGCGAGCAGTACTTC,CASSYSSDRFWGEQYF
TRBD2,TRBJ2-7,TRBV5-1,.,TGCGCCAGCAGCTTGTTAGCGGGAGCCCGCGAGCAGTACTTC,CASSLLAGAREQYF
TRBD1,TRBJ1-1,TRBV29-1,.,TGCAGCGTCTCAACTGCAACAGGGGACACTGAAGCTTTCTTT,CSVSTATGDTEAFF
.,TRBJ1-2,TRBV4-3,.,TGCGCCAGCAGCCAAGTACTCAGGGCTAACTATGGCTACACCTTC,CASSQVLRANYGYTF
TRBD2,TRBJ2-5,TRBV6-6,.,TGTGCCAGCAGCCAGGGCGGGGGGGCCAGAGAGACCCAGTACTTC,CASSQGGGARETQYF
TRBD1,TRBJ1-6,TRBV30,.,TGTGCCTGGAGACCCTCAGACAGGGGTGGGAATTCACCCCTCCACTTT,CAWRPSDRGGNSPLHF